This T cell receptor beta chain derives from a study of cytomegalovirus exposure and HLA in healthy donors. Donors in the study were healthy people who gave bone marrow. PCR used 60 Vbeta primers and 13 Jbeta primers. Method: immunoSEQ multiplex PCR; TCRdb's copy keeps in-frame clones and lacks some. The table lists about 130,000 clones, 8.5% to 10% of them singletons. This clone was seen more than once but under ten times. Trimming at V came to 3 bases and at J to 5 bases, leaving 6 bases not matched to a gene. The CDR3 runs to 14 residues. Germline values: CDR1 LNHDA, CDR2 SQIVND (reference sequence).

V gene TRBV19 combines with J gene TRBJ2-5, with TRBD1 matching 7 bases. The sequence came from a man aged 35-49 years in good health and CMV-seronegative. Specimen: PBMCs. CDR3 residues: CASSIRLGGETQYF. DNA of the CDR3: TGTGCCAGTAGTATTCGGCTAGGGGGCGAGACCCAGTACTTC.